This T cell receptor (beta chain) came from a study of vaccination and CD4 T cells after COVID-19. In the study overall: Subjects got two shots of BNT162b2 or mRNA-1273 vaccine.

Oncomine TCR Beta short-read sequencing was applied to DNA from cultured CD4+ T cells. A single record per CDR3 protein comes from TCRdb applying MiXCR to the PCR reads. Of approximately 12,000 distinct CDR3 sequences in the sample, roughly 66% were seen once. Findings and caveats of the study: Convalescent patients' vaccine-specific clones were spike mono-reactive in 304 of 307 cases. Median counts of SARS-CoV-2-reactive clonotypes increased from around 21 to 38; this difference was not significant.

Treatment reported: roughly 10-day PBMC culture with coronavirus spike peptide pools or control peptides (ViraFEST assay). Concerning this clonotype itself: Its antigen is unknown.

The material sequenced was CD4+ T cells from blood, cultured in vitro, taken before SARS-CoV-2 vaccination. This clonotype originated in a human donor who had recovered from COVID-19.

The CDR3 nucleotides are TGTGCCAGCAGCTTGCGAGTGAGGCCCCTCCACTTT. Translation: CASSLRVRPLHF. The chain has TRBV11-3 and TRBJ1-6, with no clear D. This CDR3 is 12 amino acids long. CDR1 and CDR2 from the germline V gene are SGHNT and YENEEA. V lost 3 bases to trimming and J lost 13 bases, with 10 bases between them.